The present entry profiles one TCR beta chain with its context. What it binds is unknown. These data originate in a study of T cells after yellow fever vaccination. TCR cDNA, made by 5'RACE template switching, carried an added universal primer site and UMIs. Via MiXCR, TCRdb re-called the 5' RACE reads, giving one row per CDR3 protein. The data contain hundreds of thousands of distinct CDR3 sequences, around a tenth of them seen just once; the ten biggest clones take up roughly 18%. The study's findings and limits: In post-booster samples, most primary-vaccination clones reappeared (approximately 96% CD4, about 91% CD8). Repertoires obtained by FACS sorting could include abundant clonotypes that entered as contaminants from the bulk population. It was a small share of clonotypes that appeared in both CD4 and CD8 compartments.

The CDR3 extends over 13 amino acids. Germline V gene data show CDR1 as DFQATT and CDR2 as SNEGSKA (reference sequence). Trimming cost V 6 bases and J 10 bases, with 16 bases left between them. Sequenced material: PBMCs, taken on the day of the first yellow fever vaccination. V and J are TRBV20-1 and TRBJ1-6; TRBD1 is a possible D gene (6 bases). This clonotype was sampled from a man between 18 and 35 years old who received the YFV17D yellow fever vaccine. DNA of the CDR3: TGCAGTGCGGGGGGGCGGGGAGAATCACCCCTCCACTTT. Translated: CSAGGRGESPLHF.